This T cell receptor (beta chain) appears in the sequencing data of a study of metastatic and nonmetastatic thyroid tumors. The CDR3 totals 13 residues. V lost 5 bases to trimming and J lost 3 bases, with 9 bases between them. CDR1 is MGHRA and CDR2 is YSYEKL in the germline V gene. MiXCR was used by TCRdb to re-call the PCR reads. The table shows more than 10,000 clones, with roughly 23% occurring only once. Every patient underwent thyroid surgery untreated. Sample: blood. This rearrangement joins TRBV4-1 to TRBJ2-3, with unresolved D. The source of this sequence is a female donor with papillary thyroid cancer or a benign thyroid nodule (not recorded which). Some clones in this sample may be carry-over from other donors' samples. CDR3 amino acids: CASSFPGTDTQYF. In nucleotides, the CDR3 is TGCGCCAGCAGCTTCCCTGGAACAGATACGCAGTATTTT.